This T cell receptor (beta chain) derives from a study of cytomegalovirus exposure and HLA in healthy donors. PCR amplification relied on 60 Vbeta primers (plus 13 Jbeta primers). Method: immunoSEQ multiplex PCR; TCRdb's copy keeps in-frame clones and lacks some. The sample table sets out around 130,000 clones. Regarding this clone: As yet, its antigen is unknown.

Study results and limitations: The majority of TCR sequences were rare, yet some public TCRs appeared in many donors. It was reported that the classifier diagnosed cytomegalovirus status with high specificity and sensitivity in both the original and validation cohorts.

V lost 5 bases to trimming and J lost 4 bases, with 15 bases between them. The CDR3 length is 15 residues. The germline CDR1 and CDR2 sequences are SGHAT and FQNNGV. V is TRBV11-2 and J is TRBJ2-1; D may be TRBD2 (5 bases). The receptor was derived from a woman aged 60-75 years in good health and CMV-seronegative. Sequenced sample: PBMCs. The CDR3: CASSAWRAMYNEQFF. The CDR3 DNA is TGTGCCAGCAGCGCGTGGCGGGCGATGTACAATGAGCAGTTCTTC.